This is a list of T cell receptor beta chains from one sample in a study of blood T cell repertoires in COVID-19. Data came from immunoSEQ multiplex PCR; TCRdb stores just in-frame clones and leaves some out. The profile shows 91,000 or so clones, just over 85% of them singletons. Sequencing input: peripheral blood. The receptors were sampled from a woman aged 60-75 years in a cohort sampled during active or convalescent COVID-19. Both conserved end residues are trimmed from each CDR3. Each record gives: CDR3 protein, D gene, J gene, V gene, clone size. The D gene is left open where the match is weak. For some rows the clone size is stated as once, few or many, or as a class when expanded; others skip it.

cdr3_aa: ASSVGRAANTGELF
d_call: -
j_call: TRBJ2-2
v_call: TRBV9
clone_size: -

cdr3_aa: ASSPPSGLALLRSSNEQF
d_call: TRBD2
j_call: TRBJ2-1
v_call: TRBV4-1
clone_size: -

cdr3_aa: ASSSTGGEKLF
d_call: -
j_call: TRBJ1-4
v_call: TRBV19
clone_size: -

cdr3_aa: ASSFSDYGEQY
d_call: -
j_call: TRBJ2-7
v_call: TRBV6-4
clone_size: -

cdr3_aa: ASSLVAGGPSYEQY
d_call: TRBD2
j_call: TRBJ2-7
v_call: TRBV3-1/TRBV3-2
clone_size: -

cdr3_aa: ASSLPSSSSGNTIY
d_call: -
j_call: TRBJ1-3
v_call: TRBV7-8
clone_size: -

cdr3_aa: ATSDGRGPQETQY
d_call: TRBD1
j_call: TRBJ2-5
v_call: TRBV24-1
clone_size: -

cdr3_aa: SVEDRRARRGNTIY
d_call: -
j_call: TRBJ1-3
v_call: TRBV29-1
clone_size: -

cdr3_aa: ASSQDGLAGSYNEQF
d_call: TRBD2
j_call: TRBJ2-1
v_call: TRBV4-2
clone_size: -

cdr3_aa: ASSHGLANEQY
d_call: TRBD2
j_call: TRBJ2-7
v_call: TRBV7-2
clone_size: -

cdr3_aa: ATSRDRLAGGNAGELF
d_call: TRBD2
j_call: TRBJ2-2
v_call: TRBV15
clone_size: -

cdr3_aa: ASSLVGRAQH
d_call: -
j_call: TRBJ1-5
v_call: TRBV7-9
clone_size: -

cdr3_aa: ASRERGRSSYEQY
d_call: TRBD2
j_call: TRBJ2-7
v_call: TRBV13
clone_size: -

cdr3_aa: ASSLGGEGYT
d_call: -
j_call: TRBJ1-2
v_call: TRBV27
clone_size: -

cdr3_aa: ASSDDRNTEAF
d_call: -
j_call: TRBJ1-1
v_call: TRBV2
clone_size: -

cdr3_aa: ASSAGPTGRSLNEQF
d_call: TRBD1
j_call: TRBJ2-1
v_call: TRBV19
clone_size: -

cdr3_aa: ASSYTTDQY
d_call: -
j_call: TRBJ2-5
v_call: TRBV6-2/TRBV6-3
clone_size: -

cdr3_aa: ASSPNIFPNEKLF
d_call: -
j_call: TRBJ1-4
v_call: TRBV11-2
clone_size: -

cdr3_aa: ASSGRGRGGTGELF
d_call: TRBD2
j_call: TRBJ2-2
v_call: TRBV5-1
clone_size: -

cdr3_aa: ASSPGSYNSPLH
d_call: -
j_call: TRBJ1-6
v_call: TRBV9
clone_size: -

cdr3_aa: ASSKTGYAQY
d_call: TRBD1
j_call: TRBJ2-5
v_call: TRBV11-2
clone_size: -

cdr3_aa: ASSPQTGGYT
d_call: TRBD1
j_call: TRBJ1-2
v_call: TRBV5-1
clone_size: -

cdr3_aa: ASSPGLENEQF
d_call: -
j_call: TRBJ2-1
v_call: TRBV19
clone_size: -

cdr3_aa: ASSLDGGGRNTGELF
d_call: -
j_call: TRBJ2-2
v_call: TRBV5-1
clone_size: -

cdr3_aa: ATSREKGGYGYT
d_call: -
j_call: TRBJ1-2
v_call: TRBV15
clone_size: -

cdr3_aa: ASSPSGTVAYNEQF
d_call: TRBD1
j_call: TRBJ2-1
v_call: TRBV28
clone_size: -

cdr3_aa: ASSIGGGLGSQPQH
d_call: -
j_call: TRBJ1-5
v_call: TRBV19
clone_size: -

cdr3_aa: ASSSSGAYNEQF
d_call: TRBD2
j_call: TRBJ2-1
v_call: TRBV28
clone_size: -

cdr3_aa: ASSLFSGMNTEAF
d_call: -
j_call: TRBJ1-1
v_call: TRBV5-1
clone_size: -

cdr3_aa: AIRPGQGAGANVLT
d_call: TRBD1
j_call: TRBJ2-6
v_call: TRBV10-3
clone_size: -

cdr3_aa: ASSQTGTGFLGGTLNTIY
d_call: -
j_call: TRBJ1-3
v_call: TRBV2
clone_size: few

cdr3_aa: ASSLLPYEQY
d_call: -
j_call: TRBJ2-7
v_call: TRBV11-2
clone_size: -

cdr3_aa: ASSPPGRRFNEQF
d_call: -
j_call: TRBJ2-1
v_call: TRBV7-9
clone_size: -

cdr3_aa: ASKGQPSGEAF
d_call: TRBD1
j_call: TRBJ1-1
v_call: TRBV7-3
clone_size: -

cdr3_aa: ASSQEYRSNTEAF
d_call: -
j_call: TRBJ1-1
v_call: TRBV4-1
clone_size: -

cdr3_aa: ASSWAPLGQGEGGNTIY
d_call: TRBD1
j_call: TRBJ1-3
v_call: TRBV5-1
clone_size: -

cdr3_aa: ASSSGGGSPLH
d_call: TRBD1
j_call: TRBJ1-6
v_call: TRBV7-9
clone_size: -

cdr3_aa: ASSTAVMTGYEQY
d_call: -
j_call: TRBJ2-7
v_call: TRBV21-1
clone_size: -

cdr3_aa: ASSLDRGAGYT
d_call: TRBD1
j_call: TRBJ1-2
v_call: TRBV28
clone_size: -

cdr3_aa: STHRETEAF
d_call: -
j_call: TRBJ1-1
v_call: TRBV29-1
clone_size: -

cdr3_aa: ASSLLLAGELF
d_call: -
j_call: TRBJ2-2
v_call: TRBV12-3/TRBV12-4
clone_size: -